The 25 T cell receptor beta chains given below trace back to one sample, sequenced in a study of Tregs in tolerant kidney transplant recipients. TCRdb's copy holds only in-frame clones and misses some; the assay was immunoSEQ multiplex PCR. The sample shows 75,000 to 85,000 clones, approximately 90% of them seen only once. This specimen was Tregs from blood, taken before the transplant. These receptors came from a human donor who received a combined kidney and bone marrow transplant.

The rearrangement joins TRBV18 to TRBJ1-2; D gene uncertain. The CDR3 sequence is 13 residues long. Trimming left V 4 bases short and J 2 bases short, with 8 bases between. The germline CDR1 and CDR2 sequences are KGHSH and LQKENI. Written as DNA, the CDR3 is TGTGCCAGCTCACTCGGGGAAAACTATGGCTACACCTTC. Its protein is CASSLGENYGYTF.

V and J are TRBV5-8 and TRBJ1-5; tentatively, D is TRBD1 (6 bases). The CDR3 has 14 amino acids. CDR1 and CDR2 from the germline V gene are SGHTS and YDEGEE. Trimming took 1 base from V and 5 from J, leaving 10 bases between them. CDR3 bases: TGTGCCAGCAGCTTGTTTGCAGGGGATCAGCCCCAGCATTTT. Its protein product is CASSLFAGDQPQHF.

V and J are TRBV6-5 and TRBJ1-2, with no clear D. The CDR3 is 12 residues long. CDR1 and CDR2 from the germline V gene are MNHEY and SVGAGI. The germline V and J ends were trimmed by 0 bases and 7 bases, with 6 bases remaining between them. The CDR3 protein is CASSYSRLGYTF. CDR3 coding DNA: TGTGCCAGCAGTTACTCGAGACTTGGCTACACCTTC.

The genes are TRBV7-9 and TRBJ2-2, with a tentative D call TRBD1 (5 bases). Per the germline V gene, CDR1 is SEHNR and CDR2 is FQNEAQ (reference sequence). Trimming stripped 3 bases from V and 4 bases from J, with 12 bases between. The CDR3 runs 15 residues. The CDR3 region has the DNA TGTGCCAGCAGCTTTCAGGGAATTGTCACCGGGGAGCTGTTTTTT. Protein sequence: CASSFQGIVTGELFF.

This chain uses TRBV5-5 with TRBJ2-5; unclear D gene. The assigned J gene may be wrong: the sequence end matches TRBJ2-7 better. Germline CDR1 and CDR2: SGHKS and YYEKEE (reference sequence). The CDR3 has 14 residues. The CDR3 bases are TGTGCCAGCAGCTTGAGGGATGCGGCCTACGAGCAGTACTTC. Its protein product is CASSLRDAAYEQYF.

The chain links TRBV14 to TRBJ2-7; D is unresolved. Germline V gene lookup returns CDR1 SGHDN and CDR2 FVKESK. This CDR3 has 14 amino acids. Trimming cost V 2 bases and J 3 bases, with 11 bases left between them. The CDR3 DNA follows: TGTGCCAGCAGCCAATACGTTAAGAACTACGAGCAGTACTTC. This translates into CASSQYVKNYEQYF.

This clone has a single count. This chain links TRBV28 with TRBJ1-2; no reliable D call. Germline V gene data show CDR1 as MDHEN and CDR2 as SYDVKM. V shed 6 bases and J shed 2 bases, with 10 bases lying between them. CDR3 length equals 13 residues. The CDR3 sequence is CASSLGRNYGYTF. The CDR3 coding sequence is TGTGCCAGCAGCCTCGGACGGAACTATGGCTACACCTTC.

CDR3 coding DNA: TGTGCCAGCAGCCGGGACAGGCGAACCTACGAGCAGTACTTC. This sequence encodes CASSRDRRTYEQYF. The chain employs TRBV28 and TRBJ2-5, with TRBD1 matching 8 bases. With the DNA end fitting TRBJ2-7 better, the J assignment may be wrong. CDR3 size: 14 residues. The germline V gene has CDR1 MDHEN and CDR2 SYDVKM.

The chain has TRBV5-1 and TRBJ1-3, with 9 bases fitting TRBD1. Germline values: CDR1 SGHRS, CDR2 YFSETQ. The CDR3 is 15 amino acids. Trimming cost V 3 bases and J 2 bases; bases outside gene matches: 3. The DNA of the CDR3 is TGCGCCAGCAGCTCGGGACAGGGAGCTGGAAACACCATATATTTT. It encodes CASSSGQGAGNTIYF. Looking up the rest from reference TRBV5-1 and TRBJ1-3 gives the full variable domain: KAGVTQTPRYLIKTRGQQVTLSCSPISGHRSVSWYQQTPGQGLQFLFEYFSETQRNKGNFPGRFSGRQFSNSRSEMNVSTLELGDSALYLCASSSGQGAGNTIYFGEGSWLTVV.

The rearrangement links TRBV19 to TRBJ2-3, with D maybe TRBD1 (5 bases). The V end lost 5 bases, the J end lost 2 bases, and 17 bases lay between the germline ends. CDR1 and CDR2 from the germline V gene are LNHDA and SQIVND (reference sequence). This CDR3 has 16 residues. CDR3 DNA: TGTGCCAGTAGTTTCCGACAGACACTTAACACAGATACGCAGTATTTT. It is translated as CASSFRQTLNTDTQYF. The whole variable domain, remainder taken from reference TRBV19 and TRBJ2-3, is DGGITQSPKYLFRKEGQNVTLSCEQNLNHDAMYWYRQDPGQGLRLIYYSQIVNDFQKGDIAEGYSVSREKKESFPLTVTSAQKNPTAFYLCASSFRQTLNTDTQYFGPGTRLTVL.

The V call is TRBV18, the J call TRBJ2-7; D might be TRBD2 (6 bases). The V gene's germline CDR1 is KGHSH and CDR2 LQKENI. The CDR3 is made up of 15 amino acids. Between the trimmed V and J ends, which lost 3 bases and 13 bases, there was a span of 25 bases. The CDR3 DNA is TGTGCCAGCTCACCGTTAGCGGCACCTACGGATGTTCGATACTTC. It encodes CASSPLAAPTDVRYF.

The J gene is TRBJ2-3, the V gene TRBV5-6; no reliable D call. This CDR3 is 14 amino acids long. In germline, CDR1 is SGHDT, CDR2 YYEEEE. Trimming cost V 0 bases and J 6 bases, with 11 bases left between them. This chain's CDR3 is CASSLGSLSDTQYF. The CDR3 bases are TGTGCCAGCAGCTTGGGTTCTTTGTCGGATACGCAGTATTTT.

The chain combines TRBV9 with TRBJ2-2, with 9 bases lining up with TRBD1. V lost 3 bases, J lost 6 bases, and 9 bases stayed unmatched. This CDR3 is 16 amino acids long. CDR1 is SGDLS, CDR2 YYNGEE, per germline. The CDR3 sequence: CASSGSGTGHPGELFF. CDR3 bases: TGTGCCAGCAGCGGATCGGGGACAGGGCACCCCGGGGAGCTGTTTTTT.

The chain carries TRBV6-1 and TRBJ2-7; no firm D call. Germline assignment: CDR1 MNHNS and CDR2 SASEGT. The V end lost 5 bases, the J end lost 2 bases, and 13 bases lay between the germline ends. This CDR3 is 14 amino acids long. The CDR3 loop reads CASSHDGLPYEQYF. The CDR3 bases are TGTGCCAGCAGTCACGACGGGCTCCCCTACGAGCAGTACTTC.

The DNA of the CDR3 is TGTGCCAGCAGCGATCGAGGGCGGGCTAATGAAAAACTGTTTTTT. Translated, it gives CASSDRGRANEKLFF. This sequence joins TRBV6-1 and TRBJ1-4; D unresolved. Germline values: CDR1 MNHNS, CDR2 SASEGT. Trimming pared 6 bases from V and 3 bases from J, leaving 14 bases between. The CDR3 runs 15 residues.

The chain carries TRBV28 and TRBJ1-5; D is uncertain. The CDR3 is made up of 12 amino acids. Germline V gene sequence: CDR1 MDHEN, CDR2 SYDVKM. Trimming pared 3 bases from V and 11 bases from J, leaving 11 bases between. CDR3 amino acids: CASSLSPGTQHF. For the CDR3, the DNA is TGTGCCAGCAGTTTGAGCCCCGGGACCCAGCATTTT.

This rearrangement joins TRBV7-2 to TRBJ2-2; TRBD2 aligns across 10 bases. The CDR3 covers 15 residues. The V segment lost 4 bases and the J segment 1 base; nucleotides outside the gene matches: 0. CDR1 is SGHTA, CDR2 FQGNSA, per germline. CDR3 in amino acids: CASSWTSGNTGELFF. CDR3 DNA: TGTGCCAGCAGCTGGACTAGCGGGAACACCGGGGAGCTGTTTTTT.

Concerning this clone: The sample has other DNA sequences that encode this CDR3 too. The gene calls are TRBV18 and TRBJ2-1; 11 nucleotides agree with TRBD2. V was clipped by 1 base and J by 6 bases; unmatched bases: 5. This CDR3 is built from 16 residues. Germline V lookup: CDR1 KGHSH, CDR2 LQKENI. The CDR3 reads CASSPRTSGFFNEQFF. In DNA form, the CDR3 reads TGTGCCAGCTCACCACGGACTAGCGGGTTCTTCAATGAGCAGTTCTTC.

The gene calls are TRBV2 and TRBJ2-5, with no clear D. From germline, CDR1 is SNHLY and CDR2 FYNNEI. Trimming cost V 6 bases and J 2 bases, with 10 bases left between them. This CDR3 is 13 amino acids long. CDR3 nucleotide sequence: TGTGCCAGCAGATCAGGACGGCAAGAGACCCAGTACTTC. Protein: CASRSGRQETQYF.

The J gene is TRBJ2-5, the V gene TRBV28, with a possible D match to TRBD2 (5 bases). The CDR3 extends over 14 amino acids. The V end lost 4 bases, the J end lost 4 bases, and 13 bases lay between the germline ends. Germline CDR1 and CDR2: MDHEN and SYDVKM. The CDR3 DNA sequence: TGTGCCAGCAGTTCGACCCGGAGCGGAGAGACCCAGTACTTC. As protein: CASSSTRSGETQYF.

The V gene is TRBV7-2, the J gene TRBJ2-7; D might be TRBD2 (5 bases). The CDR3 loop spans 15 amino acids. Germline assignment: CDR1 SGHTA and CDR2 FQGNSA. The ends were cut back, 1 base at V and 0 bases at J, with 10 bases in the middle. CDR3 sequence: CASSLGPGSSYEQYF. The CDR3 coding sequence is TGTGCCAGCAGCTTAGGCCCGGGGAGCTCCTACGAGCAGTACTTC. The full variable domain, its missing parts supplied by reference TRBV7-2 and TRBJ2-7, is GAGVSQSPSNKVTEKGKDVELRCDPISGHTALYWYRQSLGQGLEFLIYFQGNSAPDKSGLPSDRFSAERTGGSVSTLTIQRTQQEDSAVYLCASSLGPGSSYEQYFGPGTRLTVT.

The genes are TRBV5-4 and TRBJ1-4; weak D call: TRBD1 (5 bases). V dropped 4 bases and J dropped 5 bases, with 18 bases sitting between them. CDR1 is SGHNT and CDR2 is YYREEE in the germline V gene (reference sequence). This CDR3 region has 16 residues. The CDR3 region is CASSLDAGQPNEKLFF. The CDR3 nucleotides read TGTGCCAGCAGCCTGGATGCGGGGCAACCAAATGAAAAACTGTTTTTT. The full variable domain, rest sourced from reference TRBV5-4 and TRBJ1-4, is ETGVTQSPTHLIKTRGQQVTLRCSSQSGHNTVSWYQQALGQGPQFIFQYYREEENGRGNFPPRFSGLQFPNYSSELNVNALELDDSALYLCASSLDAGQPNEKLFFGSGTQLSVL.

The CDR3 protein is CASRDNEGANVLTF. Here the CDR3 DNA reads TGTGCCAGCAGAGATAATGAAGGGGCCAACGTCCTGACTTTC. The chain joins TRBV7-9 to TRBJ2-6; D gene uncertain. With 6 bases removed from V and 4 bases from J, the gap between germline ends came to 10 bases. Germline CDR1 SEHNR, CDR2 FQNEAQ (reference sequence). CDR3 length equals 14 residues.

J is TRBJ1-1 and V is TRBV5-1, with 9 bases fitting TRBD1. The CDR3 is made up of 16 amino acids. The germline V gene encodes CDR1 SGHRS and CDR2 YFSETQ. With 2 bases clipped from V and 0 bases from J, the junction kept 5 bases outside the gene matches. The CDR3 bases are TGCGCCAGCAGCTTCGGGACAGGGTCTATGAACACTGAAGCTTTCTTT. Protein product: CASSFGTGSMNTEAFF.

The chain links TRBV9 to TRBJ2-2; weak D call: TRBD1 (6 bases). The CDR3 extends over 13 amino acids. V shed 2 bases and J shed 9 bases, with 11 bases lying between them. Germline V gene data show CDR1 as SGDLS and CDR2 as YYNGEE. CDR3 residues: CASSVPDRRELFF. CDR3 DNA: TGTGCCAGCAGCGTGCCGGACAGAAGGGAGCTGTTTTTT.